Below, 2 T cell receptor beta chains from the same sample are listed, as sequenced in a study of blood T cell repertoires in COVID-19. Generated by immunoSEQ multiplex PCR, the TCRdb table keeps only in-frame clones and is missing some. The top ten clones hold 3.5% to 4.5% of a sample with about 340,000 clones, approximately 86% of them seen once. Material: PBMCs or T cells enriched from blood (not recorded which). The receptor set was obtained from a woman aged 40 to 50 with acute COVID-19.

The CDR3 region is CASIKGGTFNTGELFF. For the CDR3, the DNA is TGTGCCAGTATCAAGGGGGGGACTTTCAACACCGGGGAGCTGTTTTTT. The V call is TRBV19, the J call TRBJ2-2; D might be TRBD2 (7 bases). This CDR3 has 16 residues. V lost 7 bases and J 2 bases, leaving 17 bases between the germline ends. From germline, CDR1 is LNHDA and CDR2 SQIVND (reference sequence).

The chain couples TRBV28 to TRBJ1-5; D ambiguous. Trimming took 6 bases from V and 8 from J, leaving 17 bases between them. CDR1 is MDHEN and CDR2 is SYDVKM in the germline V gene. The CDR3 loop spans 14 amino acids. The CDR3 DNA reads as TGTGCCAGCAGCCGCCTCCAGTCCAACGAGCCCCAGCATTTT. Its translation: CASSRLQSNEPQHF.